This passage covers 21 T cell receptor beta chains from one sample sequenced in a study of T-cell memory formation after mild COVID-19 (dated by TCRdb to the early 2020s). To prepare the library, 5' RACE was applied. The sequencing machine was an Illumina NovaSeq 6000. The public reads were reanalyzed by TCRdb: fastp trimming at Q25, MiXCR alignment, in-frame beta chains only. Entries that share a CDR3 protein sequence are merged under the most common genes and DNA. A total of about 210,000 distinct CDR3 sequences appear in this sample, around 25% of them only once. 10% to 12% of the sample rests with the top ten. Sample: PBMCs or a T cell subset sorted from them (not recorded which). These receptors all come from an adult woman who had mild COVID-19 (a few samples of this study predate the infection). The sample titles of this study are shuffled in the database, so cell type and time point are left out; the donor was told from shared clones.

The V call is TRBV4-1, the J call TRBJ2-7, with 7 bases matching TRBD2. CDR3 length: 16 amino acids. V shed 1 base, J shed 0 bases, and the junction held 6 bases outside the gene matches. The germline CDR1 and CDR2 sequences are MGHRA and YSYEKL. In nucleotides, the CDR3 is TGCGCCAGCAGCCAAGGGGTCAGGACTAGCTCCTACGAGCAGTACTTC. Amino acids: CASSQGVRTSSYEQYF.

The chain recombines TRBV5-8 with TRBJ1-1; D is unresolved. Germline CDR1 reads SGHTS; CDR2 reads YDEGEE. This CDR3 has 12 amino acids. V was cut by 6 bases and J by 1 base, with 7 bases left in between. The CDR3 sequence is CASIPGNTEAFF. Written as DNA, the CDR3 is TGTGCCAGCATCCCAGGGAACACTGAAGCTTTCTTT.

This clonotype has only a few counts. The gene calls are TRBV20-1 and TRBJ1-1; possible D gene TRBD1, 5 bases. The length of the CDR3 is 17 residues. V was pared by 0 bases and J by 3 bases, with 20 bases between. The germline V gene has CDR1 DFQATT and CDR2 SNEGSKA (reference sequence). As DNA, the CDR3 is TGCAGTGCTAGAGATACTGCATCCCCTCCGGGGCACACTGAAGCTTTCTTT. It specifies CSARDTASPPGHTEAFF.

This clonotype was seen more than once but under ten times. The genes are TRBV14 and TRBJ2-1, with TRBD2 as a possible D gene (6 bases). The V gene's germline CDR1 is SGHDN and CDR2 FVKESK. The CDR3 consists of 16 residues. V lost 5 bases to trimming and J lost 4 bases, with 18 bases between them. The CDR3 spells CASSSLAEGNYNEQFF. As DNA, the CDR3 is TGTGCCAGCAGCAGCTTAGCGGAGGGGAATTACAATGAGCAGTTCTTC.

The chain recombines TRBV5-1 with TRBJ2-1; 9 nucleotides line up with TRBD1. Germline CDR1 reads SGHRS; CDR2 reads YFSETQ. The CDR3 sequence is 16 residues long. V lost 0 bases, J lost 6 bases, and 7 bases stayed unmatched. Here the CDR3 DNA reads TGCGCCAGCAGCTTGGAGGGACAGGGAGAGTTCAATGAGCAGTTCTTC. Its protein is CASSLEGQGEFNEQFF.

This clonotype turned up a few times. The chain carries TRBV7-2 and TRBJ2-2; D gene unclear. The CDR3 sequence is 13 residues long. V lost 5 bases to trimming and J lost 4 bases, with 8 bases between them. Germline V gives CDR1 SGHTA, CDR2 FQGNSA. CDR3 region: CASSPSPTGELFF. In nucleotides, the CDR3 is TGTGCCAGCAGCCCGTCGCCCACCGGGGAGCTGTTTTTT. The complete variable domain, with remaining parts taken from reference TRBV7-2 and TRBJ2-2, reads GAGVSQSPSNKVTEKGKDVELRCDPISGHTALYWYRQSLGQGLEFLIYFQGNSAPDKSGLPSDRFSAERTGGSVSTLTIQRTQQEDSAVYLCASSPSPTGELFFGEGSRLTVL.

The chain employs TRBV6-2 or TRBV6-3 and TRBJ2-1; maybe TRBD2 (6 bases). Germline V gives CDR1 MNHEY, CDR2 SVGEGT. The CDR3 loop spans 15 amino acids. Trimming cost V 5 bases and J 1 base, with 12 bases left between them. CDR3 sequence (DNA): TGTGCCAGCAGTCTCGAGGCGGGGTCCTACAATGAGCAGTTCTTC. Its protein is CASSLEAGSYNEQFF.

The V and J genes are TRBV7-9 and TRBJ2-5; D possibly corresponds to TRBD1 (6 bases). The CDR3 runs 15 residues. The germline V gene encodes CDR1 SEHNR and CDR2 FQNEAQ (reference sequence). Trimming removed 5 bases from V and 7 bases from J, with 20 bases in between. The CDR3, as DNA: TGTGCCAGCAGCAACGGACAGTCCCACTGGTCGACCCAGTACTTC. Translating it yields CASSNGQSHWSTQYF.

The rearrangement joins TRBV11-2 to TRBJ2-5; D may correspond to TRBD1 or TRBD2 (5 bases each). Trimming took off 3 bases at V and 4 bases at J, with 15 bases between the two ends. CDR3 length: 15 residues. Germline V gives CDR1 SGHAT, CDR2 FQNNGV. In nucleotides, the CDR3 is TGTGCCAGCAGCTTGACTCCCCGGGGCTCAGAGACCCAGTACTTC. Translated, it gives CASSLTPRGSETQYF.

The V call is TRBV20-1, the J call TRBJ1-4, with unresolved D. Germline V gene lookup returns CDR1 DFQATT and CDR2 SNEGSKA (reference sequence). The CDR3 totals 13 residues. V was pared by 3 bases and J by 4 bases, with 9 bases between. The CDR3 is CSASKSFNEKLFF. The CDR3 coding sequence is TGCAGTGCTAGTAAGAGCTTTAATGAAAAACTGTTTTTT.

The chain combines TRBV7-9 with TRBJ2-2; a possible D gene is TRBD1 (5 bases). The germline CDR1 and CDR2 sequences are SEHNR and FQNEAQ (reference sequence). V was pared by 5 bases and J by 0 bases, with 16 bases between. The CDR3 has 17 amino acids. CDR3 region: CASSPDKGSTNTGELFF. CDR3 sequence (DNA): TGTGCCAGCAGCCCCGATAAGGGGTCAACGAACACCGGGGAGCTGTTTTTT.

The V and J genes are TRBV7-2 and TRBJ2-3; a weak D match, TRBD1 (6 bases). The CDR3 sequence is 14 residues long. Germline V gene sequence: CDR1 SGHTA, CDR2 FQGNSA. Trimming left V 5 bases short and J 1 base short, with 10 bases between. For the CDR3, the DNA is TGTGCCAGCAGCCGGGACACCCGCACAGATACGCAGTATTTT. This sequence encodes CASSRDTRTDTQYF.

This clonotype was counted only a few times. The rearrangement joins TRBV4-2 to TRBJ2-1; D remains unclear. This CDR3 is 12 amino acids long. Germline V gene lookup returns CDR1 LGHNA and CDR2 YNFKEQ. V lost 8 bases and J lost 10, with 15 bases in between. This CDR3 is CASESDVKEQFF. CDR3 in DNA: TGTGCCAGCGAGAGCGACGTCAAGGAGCAGTTCTTC.

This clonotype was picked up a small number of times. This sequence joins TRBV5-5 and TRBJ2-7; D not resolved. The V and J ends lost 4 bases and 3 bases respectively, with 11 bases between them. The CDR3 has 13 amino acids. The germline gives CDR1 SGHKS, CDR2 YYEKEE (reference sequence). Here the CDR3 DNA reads TGTGCCAGCAGCCGCTCGGTTGGCTACGAGCAGTACTTC. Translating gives CASSRSVGYEQYF.

The CDR3 loop reads CASSGITSGAPEQFF. Written as DNA, the CDR3 is TGTGCCAGCAGCGGTATAACTAGCGGGGCTCCTGAGCAGTTCTTC. V and J are TRBV9 and TRBJ2-1; 10 nucleotides match TRBD2. The trim removed 3 bases at V and 9 bases at J, leaving 9 bases unmatched. This CDR3 spans 15 amino acids. The V gene's germline CDR1 is SGDLS and CDR2 YYNGEE.

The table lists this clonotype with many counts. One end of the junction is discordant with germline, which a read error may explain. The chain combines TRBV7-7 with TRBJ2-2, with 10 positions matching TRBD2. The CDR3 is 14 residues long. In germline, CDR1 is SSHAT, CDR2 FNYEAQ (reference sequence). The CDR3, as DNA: TGTGCTAGCAGGACTAGCGGGAACACCGGGGAGCTGTTTTTT. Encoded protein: CASRTSGNTGELFF.

The chain's CDR3 is CASSSRQPHEQFF. Written as DNA, the CDR3 is TGTGCCAGCAGCTCCAGACAGCCCCATGAGCAGTTCTTC. V is TRBV11-1 and J is TRBJ2-1; maybe TRBD1 (5 bases). The CDR3 has 13 amino acids. Germline V gene data show CDR1 as SGHAT and CDR2 as FQDESV (reference sequence). V was shortened by 4 bases and J by 8 bases, with 12 bases between the two germline ends.

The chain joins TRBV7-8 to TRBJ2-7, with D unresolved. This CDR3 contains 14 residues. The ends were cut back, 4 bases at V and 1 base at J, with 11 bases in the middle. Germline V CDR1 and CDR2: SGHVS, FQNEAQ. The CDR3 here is CASSSPAISYEQYF. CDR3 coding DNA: TGTGCCAGCAGCTCCCCGGCGATTTCCTACGAGCAGTACTTC.

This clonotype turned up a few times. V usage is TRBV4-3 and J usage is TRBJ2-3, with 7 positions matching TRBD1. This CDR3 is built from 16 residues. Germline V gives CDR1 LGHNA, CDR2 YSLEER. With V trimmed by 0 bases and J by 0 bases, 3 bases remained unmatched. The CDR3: CASSQETGLSTDTQYF. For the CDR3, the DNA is TGCGCCAGCAGCCAAGAGACAGGGCTAAGCACAGATACGCAGTATTTT.

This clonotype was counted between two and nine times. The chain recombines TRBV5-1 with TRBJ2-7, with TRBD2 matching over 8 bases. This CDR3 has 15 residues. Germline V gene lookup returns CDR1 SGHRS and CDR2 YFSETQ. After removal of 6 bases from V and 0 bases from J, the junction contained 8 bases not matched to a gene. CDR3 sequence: CASKTVAGGSYEQYF. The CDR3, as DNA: TGCGCCAGCAAGACCGTGGCGGGAGGCTCCTACGAGCAGTACTTC.

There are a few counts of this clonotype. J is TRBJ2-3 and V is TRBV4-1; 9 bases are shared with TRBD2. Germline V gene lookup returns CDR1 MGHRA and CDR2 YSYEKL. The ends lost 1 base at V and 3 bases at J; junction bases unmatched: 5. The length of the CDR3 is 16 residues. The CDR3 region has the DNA TGCGCCAGCAGCCAAGGGAGGACTAGCGAGACAGATACGCAGTATTTT. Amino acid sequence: CASSQGRTSETDTQYF.